One sample yielded the 16 T cell receptor beta chains listed below, sequenced in a study of T-cell memory formation after mild COVID-19. Using its own MiXCR run on the 5' RACE reads, TCRdb lists one record per CDR3 protein. The repertoire holds a few hundred thousand distinct CDR3 sequences, with less than 20% as singletons. Material for sequencing was PBMCs or a T cell subset sorted from them (not recorded which). These receptors were taken from a man between 18 and 35 years old who had mild COVID-19 (a few samples of this study predate the infection). Cell type and time point are not known.

This clonotype was counted only a few times. The rearrangement joins TRBV12-5 to TRBJ2-4; D gene uncertain. CDR3 length: 16 residues. Germline CDR1 and CDR2: LGHNT and FRNRAP. V dropped 1 base and J dropped 9 bases, with 19 bases sitting between them. Here the CDR3 reads CASGLDRGKPRTIQYF. In DNA, the CDR3 is TGTGCTAGTGGTTTGGACCGAGGCAAGCCCCGCACCATTCAGTACTTC. The variable domain in full, with the rest retrieved from reference TRBV12-5 and TRBJ2-4, is DARVTQTPRHKVTEMGQEVTMRCQPILGHNTVFWYRQTMMQGLELLAYFRNRAPLDDSGMPKDRFSAEMPDATLATLKIQPSEPRDSAVYFCASGLDRGKPRTIQYFGAGTRLSVL.

The chain is built from TRBV28 and TRBJ2-5; tentatively, D is TRBD1 or TRBD2 (5 bases each). Germline V gene data show CDR1 as MDHEN and CDR2 as SYDVKM. The V end was cut by 4 bases, the J end by 1 base, with 16 bases between. The CDR3 consists of 16 residues. The DNA for the CDR3 is TGTGCCAGCAGTTCCCTGTGGGGGACGGGCCAAGAGACCCAGTACTTC. This translates into CASSSLWGTGQETQYF.

In its sample, this clonotype was seen a few times. This sequence joins TRBV5-1 and TRBJ2-4; unclear D gene. From germline, CDR1 is SGHRS and CDR2 YFSETQ. Trimming took 2 bases from V and 2 from J, leaving 11 bases between them. CDR3 size: 15 residues. The CDR3 is CASSLPGRTKNIQYF. The CDR3, as DNA: TGCGCCAGCAGCTTACCCGGACGGACCAAAAACATTCAGTACTTC.

This clonotype appeared a few times. The chain joins TRBV7-2 to TRBJ1-4, with D hard to call. With 4 bases removed from V and 0 bases from J, the gap between germline ends came to 0 bases. The CDR3 runs 12 residues. Germline-derived CDR1 and CDR2 are SGHTA and FQGNSA. In DNA, the CDR3 is TGTGCCAGCAGCTCAACTAATGAAAAACTGTTTTTT. This sequence encodes CASSSTNEKLFF.

The chain's CDR3 is CACPGQGSSYNSPLHF. DNA for the CDR3: TGTGCCTGCCCGGGACAGGGGAGCTCCTATAATTCACCCCTCCACTTT. This chain uses TRBV30 with TRBJ1-6, with 10 nucleotides matching TRBD1. The CDR3 has 16 amino acids. Germline-derived CDR1 and CDR2 are GTSNPN and SVGIG (reference sequence). V gave up 6 bases and J gave up 0 bases; unmatched junction bases: 5.

The rearrangement uses TRBV21-1 and TRBJ2-7; the table names TRBD1, a call not compared with the DNA. TRBV21-1 is a recognized pseudogene. The CDR3 covers 10 residues. The CDR3 here is CASRGVKQYF. The CDR3 region has the DNA TGTGCCAGCAGGGGGGTGAAGCAGTACTTC.

V gene TRBV4-3 combines with J gene TRBJ2-3; the match to TRBD2 covers 12 bases. From germline, CDR1 is LGHNA and CDR2 YSLEER. The V segment lost 1 base and the J segment 2 bases; nucleotides outside the gene matches: 19. This CDR3 region has 22 residues. CDR3 region: CASSQVLRKGLAGRRATDTQYF. In DNA form, the CDR3 reads TGCGCCAGCAGCCAAGTGTTGAGGAAGGGACTAGCGGGCAGGAGAGCCACAGATACGCAGTATTTT.

This clonotype was seen a single time. The chain employs TRBV30 and TRBJ2-1; no reliable D call. The CDR3 runs to 12 residues. Between the trimmed V and J ends, which lost 2 bases and 7 bases, there was a span of 9 bases. CDR1 is GTSNPN, CDR2 SVGIG, per germline (reference sequence). The CDR3 reads CAWSHKRNEQFF. The DNA for the CDR3 is TGTGCCTGGAGTCACAAGAGGAATGAGCAGTTCTTC.

The chain recombines TRBV27 with TRBJ2-3; D might be TRBD2 (5 bases). This CDR3 contains 14 residues. The V end lost 2 bases, the J end lost 4 bases, and 10 bases lay between the germline ends. Looked up from germline, CDR1 is MNHEY and CDR2 is SMNVEV (reference sequence). CDR3 coding DNA: TGTGCCAGCAGTTTAGTCCTAGCCGCAGATACGCAGTATTTT. This gives the protein CASSLVLAADTQYF.

The gene calls are TRBV7-2 and TRBJ2-1; possible D gene TRBD2, 5 bases. V was pared by 4 bases and J by 7 bases, with 11 bases between. The germline CDR1 and CDR2 sequences are SGHTA and FQGNSA. The CDR3 length is 13 residues. CDR3 residues: CASSWRTVNEQFF. CDR3 in DNA: TGTGCCAGCAGCTGGAGGACTGTTAATGAGCAGTTCTTC.

This clonotype was recorded a few times. The chain employs TRBV12-3 or TRBV12-4 and TRBJ2-2; perhaps TRBD2 as D (5 bases). Trimming stripped 7 bases from V and 7 bases from J, with 19 bases between. The CDR3 loop spans 15 amino acids. As DNA, the CDR3 is TGTGCCAGCACCCTCGCCATCGGGGTCGGCGGGGAGCTGTTTTTT. Translating it yields CASTLAIGVGGELFF.

The CDR3 DNA follows: TGTGCCAGCAGTCGATTAGCGAGCTCCTACAATGAGCAGTTCTTC. It codes for CASSRLASSYNEQFF. The chain combines TRBV6-2 or TRBV6-3 with TRBJ2-1, with a weak D call TRBD2 (5 bases). The ends were cut back, 5 bases at V and 0 bases at J, with 11 bases in the middle. The CDR3 is 15 amino acids. CDR1 MNHEY and CDR2 SVGEGT come from the germline V gene.

This clonotype has a count of ten or more. The chain couples TRBV28 to TRBJ1-3; no clear D gene. V was shortened by 5 bases and J by 4 bases, with 15 bases between the two germline ends. CDR3 length: 15 amino acids. CDR1 and CDR2 (germline): MDHEN, SYDVKM. This CDR3 reads CASSPPGSSGNTIYF. The DNA of the CDR3 is TGTGCCAGCAGTCCCCCCGGGTCTTCAGGAAACACCATATATTTT.

This clonotype was counted at least ten times. This chain links TRBV5-1 with TRBJ2-2; no definite D call. Germline CDR1 SGHRS, CDR2 YFSETQ. This CDR3 contains 15 residues. The germline V and J ends were trimmed by 2 bases and 7 bases, with 15 bases remaining between them. The CDR3 DNA sequence: TGCGCCAGCAGCTTAGGCAGCGTTTTGGACGGGGAGCTGTTTTTT. Amino acids: CASSLGSVLDGELFF.

The chain has TRBV6-2 or TRBV6-3 and TRBJ2-1; TRBD1 aligns across 10 bases. The CDR3 totals 15 residues. After removal of 6 bases from V and 3 bases from J, the junction contained 5 bases not matched to a gene. The germline gives CDR1 MNHEY, CDR2 SVGEGT. CDR3 protein: CASSFRDRGYNEQFF. The DNA for the CDR3 is TGTGCCAGCAGCTTCCGGGACAGGGGCTACAATGAGCAGTTCTTC.

J is TRBJ1-1 and V is TRBV15; D unresolved. The V gene lost 5 bases and the J gene lost 1 base, with 8 bases spanning the gap. The CDR3 is 13 amino acids. The germline V gene has CDR1 LNHNV and CDR2 YYDKDF (reference sequence). The DNA of the CDR3 is TGTGCCACCAGCGTCCGGGGGAACACTGAAGCTTTCTTT. It specifies CATSVRGNTEAFF.